A single sample is the source of the 5 T cell receptor beta chains below, sequenced in a study of PD-L1 blockade in urothelial cancer. Repertoires were generated with immunoSEQ multiplex PCR, while TCRdb's copy carries only in-frame clones and drops some. The table records 35,000 to 55,000 clones, around 82% of them present only once. The time point: peripheral blood 6 weeks after treatment start. The sequences come from PBMCs, collected around atezolizumab (anti-PD-L1) treatment. These TCRs come from a man aged 60-69 years with urothelial cancer.

CDR3 amino acids: CASSSNFGLADTDTQYF. For the CDR3, the DNA is TGTGCCAGCAGTTCCAACTTCGGACTAGCGGACACAGATACGCAGTATTTT. The chain couples TRBV28 to TRBJ2-3, with TRBD2 matching 10 bases. V gave up 4 bases and J gave up 2 bases; unmatched junction bases: 9. There are 17 residues in the CDR3. Germline V CDR1 and CDR2: MDHEN, SYDVKM.

The J gene is TRBJ1-5, the V gene TRBV7-9; no definite D call. V was clipped by 0 bases and J by 6 bases, with 6 bases between them. CDR3 size: 13 residues. Germline CDR1 is SEHNR and CDR2 is FQNEAQ (reference sequence). CDR3 in DNA: TGTGCCAGCAGCTTAGCTTCGGGTCAGCCCCAGCATTTT. It specifies CASSLASGQPQHF.

The table lists this clone with a count of one. The chain uses TRBV7-9 and TRBJ2-5; TRBD1 is a possible D gene (5 bases). V gave up 0 bases and J gave up 3 bases, with 8 bases separating them. The CDR3 has 14 amino acids. From germline, CDR1 is SEHNR and CDR2 FQNEAQ (reference sequence). The CDR3 is CASSLAGREETQYF. CDR3 DNA: TGTGCCAGCAGCTTAGCGGGGCGAGAAGAGACCCAGTACTTC. Using reference TRBV7-9 and TRBJ2-5 for the parts outside the CDR3, the full variable domain is DTGVSQNPRHKITKRGQNVTFRCDPISEHNRLYWYRQTLGQGPEFLTYFQNEAQLEKSRLLSDRFSAERPKGSFSTLEIQRTEQGDSAMYLCASSLAGREETQYFGPGTRLLVL.

The chain joins TRBV5-5 to TRBJ1-6; D call uncertain. This CDR3 spans 14 amino acids. Germline CDR1 reads SGHKS; CDR2 reads YYEKEE (reference sequence). Deletions cut 4 bases from V and 8 bases from J, with 13 bases between. The CDR3, as DNA: TGTGCCAGCAGCCTGGACCCGAGGGATTCACCCCTCCACTTT. Encoded protein: CASSLDPRDSPLHF.

V is TRBV5-1 and J is TRBJ2-3, with 9 bases fitting TRBD2. The CDR3 length is 16 residues. CDR1 and CDR2 (germline): SGHRS, YFSETQ. Losses at the gene ends were 4 bases for V and 5 bases for J; bases not matched to a gene: 11. CDR3 nucleotide sequence: TGCGCCAGCAGCAGGGCCAGCGGGGGGCAGGGAGATACGCAGTATTTT. Its protein product is CASSRASGGQGDTQYF.